The 11 T cell receptor beta chains reported below all come from one sample, sequenced in a study of cytomegalovirus exposure and HLA in healthy donors (dated by TCRdb to the late 2010s). Libraries were constructed by the immunoSEQ multiplex PCR assay. For the multiplex PCR, a mixture combining 60 forward primers for TCR Vbeta segments and 13 reverse primers for TCR Jbeta segments was used. This immuneACCESS table, as held by TCRdb, lists in-frame sequences with V and J called but not all clones. Of the missing ones, under half trace to an unresolved V gene in checked studies; the others have no known cause. Within this sample are 60,000 to 90,000 clones, with 84% of them counted one time only. The leading ten clones occupy 18% of the sample. The sequencing sample was made of PBMCs. All receptors derive from a man aged 65 to 79 in good health and CMV-seropositive.

The table lists this clone with a count of one. CDR3 amino acids: CAWRGLAGGDTQYF. CDR3 DNA sequence: TGTGCCTGGAGGGGTCTAGCGGGAGGAGATACGCAGTATTTT. The rearrangement uses TRBV30 and TRBJ2-3; TRBD2 aligns across 11 bases. V was pared by 3 bases and J by 5 bases, with 4 bases of the junction left unmatched. Germline assignment: CDR1 GTSNPN and CDR2 SVGIG (reference sequence). This CDR3 has 14 residues.

CDR3 sequence (DNA): TGTGCTAGTGGTCGGAAAGATAACAGGGTTAATGAAAAACTGTTTTTT. Translated, it gives CASGRKDNRVNEKLFF. The chain combines TRBV12-5 with TRBJ1-4; D is perhaps TRBD1 (6 bases). Between the trimmed V and J ends, which lost 5 bases and 4 bases, there was a span of 17 bases. Germline V gives CDR1 LGHNT, CDR2 FRNRAP. There are 16 residues in the CDR3.

This clone appeared a few times. The chain couples TRBV6-5 to TRBJ1-5, with a possible D match to TRBD1 (5 bases). V was shortened by 4 bases and J by 7 bases, with 11 bases between the two germline ends. This CDR3 spans 13 amino acids. Germline CDR1 is MNHEY and CDR2 is SVGAGI. CDR3 nucleotide sequence: TGTGCCAGCAGTTCACCGGGGGGGCAGCCCCAGCATTTT. Encoded protein: CASSSPGGQPQHF.

This chain links TRBV18 with TRBJ2-1; the D is unclear. The CDR3 is 15 amino acids. Trimming cost V 0 bases and J 4 bases, with 10 bases left between them. The germline V gene has CDR1 KGHSH and CDR2 LQKENI. CDR3 DNA: TGTGCCAGCTCACCACCGCACAGCCAGTACAATGAGCAGTTCTTC. Its protein product is CASSPPHSQYNEQFF.

This rearrangement joins TRBV5-1 to TRBJ2-1; 14 bases fit TRBD2. Germline CDR1 SGHRS, CDR2 YFSETQ. The CDR3 extends over 19 amino acids. With 0 bases clipped from V and 6 bases from J, the junction kept 11 bases outside the gene matches. CDR3 loop: CASSLALGLAGVFTNEQFF. In DNA, the CDR3 is TGCGCCAGCAGCTTGGCCTTGGGACTAGCGGGAGTGTTCACCAATGAGCAGTTCTTC.

The V call is TRBV11-2, the J call TRBJ1-6; TRBD1 is a possible D gene (5 bases). Trimming removed 4 bases from V and 3 bases from J, with 7 bases in between. The CDR3 loop spans 14 amino acids. Germline V CDR1 and CDR2: SGHAT, FQNNGV. In nucleotides, the CDR3 is TGTGCCAGCAGCTCCACAGGCTATAATTCACCCCTCCACTTT. Translating it yields CASSSTGYNSPLHF.

The chain joins TRBV9 to TRBJ1-6; the match to TRBD1 covers 10 bases. Trimming removed 2 bases from V and 9 bases from J; junction bases left unmatched: 2. Germline V gene sequence: CDR1 SGDLS, CDR2 YYNGEE. This CDR3 region has 14 residues. CDR3 sequence: CASSVGTGASPLHF. The CDR3 nucleotides read TGTGCCAGCAGCGTTGGGACAGGGGCTTCACCCCTCCACTTT. The entire variable domain, with the rest obtained from reference TRBV9 and TRBJ1-6, is as follows: DSGVTQTPKHLITATGQRVTLRCSPRSGDLSVYWYQQSLDQGLQFLIQYYNGEERAKGNILERFSAQQFPDLHSELNLSSLELGDSALYFCASSVGTGASPLHFGNGTRLTVT.

The sample holds one count of this clone. CDR3 sequence reads: CASSRDRSYEQYF. Here the CDR3 DNA reads TGTGCCAGCTCGCGGGACAGGTCCTACGAGCAGTACTTC. This chain joins TRBV18 and TRBJ2-7; the match to TRBD1 covers 8 bases. Per germline, CDR1 KGHSH and CDR2 LQKENI. V lost 6 bases, J lost 1 base, and 2 bases stayed unmatched. There are 13 residues in the CDR3.

J is TRBJ2-5 and V is TRBV5-4, with a possible D match to TRBD1 (6 bases). The CDR3 contains 16 residues. The V end was cut by 0 bases, the J end by 4 bases, with 16 bases between. Per the germline V gene, CDR1 is SGHNT and CDR2 is YYREEE (reference sequence). The CDR3 spells CASSLAGATRGETQYF. As DNA, the CDR3 is TGTGCCAGCAGCTTGGCAGGGGCCACGAGAGGAGAGACCCAGTACTTC. Looking up the rest from reference TRBV5-4 and TRBJ2-5 gives the full variable domain: ETGVTQSPTHLIKTRGQQVTLRCSSQSGHNTVSWYQQALGQGPQFIFQYYREEENGRGNFPPRFSGLQFPNYSSELNVNALELDDSALYLCASSLAGATRGETQYFGPGTRLLVL.

V is TRBV18 and J is TRBJ2-7; 9 positions match TRBD1. The CDR3 runs 14 residues. Germline V gene sequence: CDR1 KGHSH, CDR2 LQKENI. Trimming took 6 bases from V and 5 from J; bases not matched to a gene: 8. This chain's CDR3 is CASSPGTGSDEQYF. The CDR3 DNA reads as TGTGCCAGCTCCCCCGGGACAGGGTCGGACGAGCAGTACTTC.

The rearrangement joins TRBV6-1 to TRBJ1-5; TRBD1 might be the D (5 bases). Germline V gene lookup returns CDR1 MNHNS and CDR2 SASEGT. Deletions cut 10 bases from V and 7 bases from J, with 14 bases between. This CDR3 has 12 residues. DNA for the CDR3: TGTGCCACCCTAGGGGATAGACAGCCCCAGCATTTT. This codes for CATLGDRQPQHF.